This is a list of T cell receptor beta chains from one sample in a study of shared clonotypes between healthy human individuals. Using immunoSEQ multiplex PCR, the repertoire was profiled, and TCRdb retains in-frame clones only, with some absent. The sample holds about 1 million clones; around 76% are singletons and the top ten take 1.4%. What was sequenced was memory CD4+ T cells sorted from blood. These receptors were obtained from a man between 18 and 29 years old in good health. Each CDR3 is given with its conserved first and last residue. D genes are given only for firm matches. Clone size is not always given. Where it is, it says once, few, many or a class for expanded clones.

J,V,size,D,CDR3,DNA
TRBJ2-2,TRBV5-4,.,.,CASSLGRVNTGELFF,TGTGCCAGCAGCTTGGGCAGGGTGAACACCGGGGAGCTGTTTTTT
TRBJ2-1,TRBV7-2,.,.,CASSRTGGIDEQFF,TGTGCCAGCTCACGGACAGGAGGGATAGATGAGCAGTTCTTC
TRBJ1-1,TRBV2,.,TRBD1,CASRTGGWGEAFF,TGTGCCAGCAGAACAGGGGGCTGGGGTGAAGCTTTCTTT
TRBJ2-7,TRBV10-1,few,TRBD2,CASSAGTSGSNEQYF,TGCGCCAGCAGTGCCGGGACTAGCGGTTCAAACGAGCAGTACTTC
TRBJ1-1,TRBV2,.,.,CASAIALNTEAFF,TGTGCCAGCGCGATTGCGTTGAACACTGAAGCTTTCTTT
TRBJ1-2,TRBV5-4,once,TRBD1,CASSTGTGGFILYTF,TGTGCCAGCAGCACTGGGACAGGGGGATTTATTCTCTACACCTTC
TRBJ2-1,TRBV4-1,.,.,CASSQDFIGEQFF,TGCGCCAGCAGCCAAGATTTTATAGGGGAGCAGTTCTTC
TRBJ2-1,TRBV18,.,TRBD1,CASSPPGQGGNEQFF,TGTGCCAGCTCACCACCGGGACAGGGAGGCAATGAGCAGTTCTTC
TRBJ2-1,TRBV10-2,.,TRBD2,CASSEYTGTSKIF,TGCGCCAGCAGTGAGTACACCGGGACTAGTAAAATCTTC
TRBJ2-2,TRBV2,.,TRBD2,CASSEFGGTGELFF,TGTGCCAGCAGTGAGTTCGGGGGGACCGGGGAGCTGTTTTTT
TRBJ2-5,TRBV4-1,.,TRBD1,CASSQAQGAAKETQYF,TGCGCCAGCAGCCAAGCCCAGGGGGCAGCTAAAGAGACCCAGTACTTC
TRBJ2-1,TRBV11-2,.,.,CASSPATNLMGQDEQFF,TGTGCCAGCAGCCCGGCGACCAATCTTATGGGCCAGGATGAGCAGTTCTTC
TRBJ2-1,TRBV30,.,.,CAWGDSRGSSVVNEQFF,TGTGCCTGGGGGGACTCTCGTGGGAGTTCAGTAGTGAATGAGCAGTTCTTC
TRBJ1-2,TRBV5-1,few,TRBD1,CASSLAAAGGGGYTF,TGCGCCAGCAGCTTGGCGGCGGCAGGGGGAGGTGGCTACACCTTC
TRBJ1-4,TRBV6-5,.,.,CASSTRTASNEKLFF,TGTGCCAGCAGTACCCGGACAGCGTCTAATGAAAAACTGTTTTTT
TRBJ1-2,TRBV4-1,.,.,CASSQAGNGAGGYTF,TGCGCCAGCAGCCAAGCGGGAAACGGCGCCGGAGGCTACACCTTC
TRBJ2-5,TRBV29-1,.,.,CSVSMETQYF,TGCAGCGTTAGCATGGAGACCCAGTACTTC
TRBJ1-4,TRBV7-9,once,.,CASSLEGGKLFF,TGTGCCAGCAGCTTAGAAGGGGGAAAACTGTTTTTT
TRBJ1-2,TRBV19,.,.,CASSQARNGYTF,TGTGCCAGTAGCCAGGCCAGAAATGGCTACACCTTC
TRBJ2-1,TRBV7-7,.,TRBD1,CASSMDRGDEQFF,TGTGCTAGCAGCATGGACAGGGGCGATGAGCAGTTCTTC
TRBJ1-5,TRBV6-6,.,.,CASSFRYSNQPQHF,TGTGCCAGCAGTTTTAGATACAGCAATCAGCCCCAGCATTTT
TRBJ1-1,TRBV5-5,.,.,CASSLKAAFGDFAEAFF,TGTGCCAGCAGCTTGAAGGCCGCGTTCGGGGATTTCGCTGAAGCTTTCTTT
TRBJ2-5,TRBV30,.,TRBD2,CAWTGGGGTQYF,TGTGCCTGGACTGGCGGGGGAGGGACCCAGTACTTC
TRBJ1-1,TRBV7-9,.,.,CASTNNIGLWGITEAFF,TGTGCCAGCACTAACAACATCGGCCTATGGGGGATCACTGAAGCTTTCTTT
TRBJ2-6,TRBV5-6,.,TRBD2,CASSFLAGVSGANVLTF,TGTGCCAGCAGCTTTCTAGCGGGAGTGTCTGGGGCCAACGTCCTGACTTTC
TRBJ2-3,TRBV27,.,.,CASTRGSGADTQYF,TGTGCCAGCACACGAGGTTCGGGCGCAGATACGCAGTATTTT
TRBJ2-2,TRBV15,.,.,CATSSFGLSNTGELFF,TGTGCCACCAGCAGCTTCGGCCTTTCGAACACCGGGGAGCTGTTTTTT
TRBJ2-7,TRBV5-1,.,.,CASSPDSYEQYF,TGCGCCAGCAGCCCCGACAGCTACGAGCAGTACTTC
TRBJ1-3,TRBV18,.,.,CASSPFTYLVSGNTIYF,TGTGCCAGCTCACCGTTCACCTATCTGGTTTCTGGAAACACCATATATTTT
TRBJ1-2,TRBV19,.,TRBD1,CASSIGSRQGIGGYTF,TGTGCCAGTAGTATAGGTTCGAGACAGGGGATCGGTGGCTACACCTTC
TRBJ1-3,TRBV5-4,.,.,CASWRGGSGNTIYF,TGTGCCAGCTGGCGAGGGGGTTCTGGAAACACCATATATTTT
TRBJ2-1,TRBV7-2,.,TRBD2,CASSIAGGPFNEQFF,TGTGCCAGCAGCATAGCGGGGGGGCCGTTCAATGAGCAGTTCTTC
TRBJ1-3,TRBV28,.,.,CASRGGQVGGGNTIYF,TGTGCCAGCCGCGGGGGCCAGGTTGGAGGTGGAAACACCATATATTTT
TRBJ2-5,TRBV7-2,many,.,CASSYRVQETQYF,TGTGCCAGCAGCTACAGGGTCCAAGAGACCCAGTACTTC
TRBJ2-1,TRBV7-9,.,.,CASSYTRPGTFDNEQFF,TGTGCCAGCAGCTATACCCGTCCGGGAACTTTCGACAATGAGCAGTTCTTC
TRBJ1-5,TRBV21-1,.,.,CASSLSRCIIYSNQPQHF,TGTGCCAGCAGCCTATCCAGATGTATAATCTATAGCAATCAGCCCCAGCATTTT
TRBJ2-7,TRBV6-1,.,.,CASRGGSYEQYF,TGTGCCAGTAGAGGGGGGAGCTACGAGCAGTACTTC
TRBJ2-7,TRBV6-5,.,TRBD1,CASSYRDRGLYEQYF,TGTGCCAGCAGTTATCGGGACAGGGGGCTCTACGAGCAGTACTTC